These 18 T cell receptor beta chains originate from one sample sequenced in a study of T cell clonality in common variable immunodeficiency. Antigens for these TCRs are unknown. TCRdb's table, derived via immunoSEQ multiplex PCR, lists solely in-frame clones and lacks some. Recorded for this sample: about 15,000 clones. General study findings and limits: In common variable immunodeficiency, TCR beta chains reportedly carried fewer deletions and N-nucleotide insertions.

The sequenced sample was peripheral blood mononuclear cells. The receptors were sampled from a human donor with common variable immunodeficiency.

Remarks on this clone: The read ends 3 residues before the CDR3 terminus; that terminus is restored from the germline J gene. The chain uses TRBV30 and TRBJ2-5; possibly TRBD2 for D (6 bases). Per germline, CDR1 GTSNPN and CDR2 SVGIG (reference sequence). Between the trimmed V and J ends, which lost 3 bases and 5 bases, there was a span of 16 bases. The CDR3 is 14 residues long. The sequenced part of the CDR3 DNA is TGTGCCTGGAGGAGAGACAGCGGGCGCGAGACC. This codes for CAWRRDSGRET. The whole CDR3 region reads CAWRRDSGRETQYF. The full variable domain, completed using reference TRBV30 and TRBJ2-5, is SQTIHQWPATLVQPVGSPLSLECTVEGTSNPNLYWYRQAAGRGLQLLFYSVGIGQISSEVPQNLSASRPQDRQFILSSKKLLLSDSGFYLCAWRRDSGRETQYFGPGTRLLVL.

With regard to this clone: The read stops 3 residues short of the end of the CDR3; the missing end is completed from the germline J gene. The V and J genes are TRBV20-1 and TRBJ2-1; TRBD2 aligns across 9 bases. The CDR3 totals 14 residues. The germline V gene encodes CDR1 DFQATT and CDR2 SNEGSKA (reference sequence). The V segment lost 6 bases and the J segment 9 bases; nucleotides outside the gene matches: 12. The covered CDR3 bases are TGCAGTGCCACCTTGGGTAGCGGGAGTCGTGAG. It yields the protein CSATLGSGSRE. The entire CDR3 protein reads CSATLGSGSREQFF.

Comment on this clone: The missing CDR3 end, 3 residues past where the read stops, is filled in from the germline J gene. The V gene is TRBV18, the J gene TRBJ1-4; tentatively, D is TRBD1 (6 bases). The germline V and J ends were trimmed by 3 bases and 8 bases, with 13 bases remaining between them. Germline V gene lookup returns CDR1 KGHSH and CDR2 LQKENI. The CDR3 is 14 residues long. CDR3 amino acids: CASSPGGGQEKLFF. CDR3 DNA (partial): TGTGCCAGCTCACCGGGAGGAGGACAGGAAAAA.

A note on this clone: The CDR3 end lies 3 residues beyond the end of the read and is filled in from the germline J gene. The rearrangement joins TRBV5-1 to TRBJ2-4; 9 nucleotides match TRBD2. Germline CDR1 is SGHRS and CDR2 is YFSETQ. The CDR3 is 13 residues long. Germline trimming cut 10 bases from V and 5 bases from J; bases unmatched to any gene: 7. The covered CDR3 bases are TGCGCCTCCCGGGCGGGGGGGGAAAACATT. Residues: CASRAGGENI. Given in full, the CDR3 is CASRAGGENIQYF. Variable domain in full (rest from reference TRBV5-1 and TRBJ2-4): KAGVTQTPRYLIKTRGQQVTLSCSPISGHRSVSWYQQTPGQGLQFLFEYFSETQRNKGNFPGRFSGRQFSNSRSEMNVSTLELGDSALYLCASRAGGENIQYFGAGTRLSVL.

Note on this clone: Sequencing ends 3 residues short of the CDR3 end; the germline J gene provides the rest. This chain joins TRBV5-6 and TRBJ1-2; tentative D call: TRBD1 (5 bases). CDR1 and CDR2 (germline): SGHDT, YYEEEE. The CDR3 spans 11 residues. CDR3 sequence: CASSLRGGYTF. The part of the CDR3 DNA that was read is TGTGCCAGCAGTTTGAGGGGCGGC.

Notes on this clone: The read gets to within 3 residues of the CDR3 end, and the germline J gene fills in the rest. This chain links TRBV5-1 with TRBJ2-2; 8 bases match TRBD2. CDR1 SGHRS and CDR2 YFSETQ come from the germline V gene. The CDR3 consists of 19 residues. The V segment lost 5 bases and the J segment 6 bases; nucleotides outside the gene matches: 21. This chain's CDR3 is CASSKRREGSGIWSGELFF. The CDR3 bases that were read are TGCGCCAGCAGTAAACGACGGGAGGGGAGCGGGATCTGGTCCGGGGAG. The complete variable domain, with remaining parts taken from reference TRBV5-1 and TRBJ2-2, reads KAGVTQTPRYLIKTRGQQVTLSCSPISGHRSVSWYQQTPGQGLQFLFEYFSETQRNKGNFPGRFSGRQFSNSRSEMNVSTLELGDSALYLCASSKRREGSGIWSGELFFGEGSRLTVL.

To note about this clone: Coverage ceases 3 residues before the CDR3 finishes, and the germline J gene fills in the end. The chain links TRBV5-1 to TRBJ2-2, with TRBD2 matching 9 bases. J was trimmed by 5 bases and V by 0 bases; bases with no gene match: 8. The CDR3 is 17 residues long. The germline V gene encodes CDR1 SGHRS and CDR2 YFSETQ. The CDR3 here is CASSLGLAADETGELFF. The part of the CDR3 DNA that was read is TGCGCCAGCAGCTTGGGACTAGCGGCAGACGAGACCGGGGAG.

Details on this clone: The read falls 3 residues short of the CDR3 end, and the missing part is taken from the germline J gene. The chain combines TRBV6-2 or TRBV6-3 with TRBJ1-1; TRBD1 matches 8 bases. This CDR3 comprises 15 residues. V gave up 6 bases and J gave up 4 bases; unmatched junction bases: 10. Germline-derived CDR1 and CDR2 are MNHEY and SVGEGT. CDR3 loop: CASRPQGARGTEAFF. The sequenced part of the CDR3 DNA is TGTGCCAGCAGGCCCCAGGGGGCGCGTGGCACTGAA.

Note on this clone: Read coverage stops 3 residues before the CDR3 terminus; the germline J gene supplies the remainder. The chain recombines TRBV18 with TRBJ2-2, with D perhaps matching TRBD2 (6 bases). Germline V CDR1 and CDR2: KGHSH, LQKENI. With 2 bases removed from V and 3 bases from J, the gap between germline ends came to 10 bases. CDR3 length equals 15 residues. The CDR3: CASSPRRGDTGELFF. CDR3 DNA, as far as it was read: TGTGCCAGCTCACCAAGGAGGGGCGACACCGGGGAG.

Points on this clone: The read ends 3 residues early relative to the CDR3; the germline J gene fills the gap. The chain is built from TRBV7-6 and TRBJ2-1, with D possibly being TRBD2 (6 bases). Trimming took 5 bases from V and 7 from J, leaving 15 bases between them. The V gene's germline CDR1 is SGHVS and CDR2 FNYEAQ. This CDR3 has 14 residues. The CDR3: CASSVGGARNEQFF. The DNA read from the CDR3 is TGTGCCAGCAGCGTAGGAGGGGCTCGAAATGAG.

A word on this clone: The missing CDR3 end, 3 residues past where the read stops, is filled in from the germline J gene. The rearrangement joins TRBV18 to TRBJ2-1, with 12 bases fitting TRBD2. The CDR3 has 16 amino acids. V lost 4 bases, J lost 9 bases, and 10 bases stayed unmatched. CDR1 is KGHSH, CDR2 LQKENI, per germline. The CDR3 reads CASSLLLAGGSSEQFF. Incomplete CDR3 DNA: TGTGCCAGCTCACTCCTCCTAGCGGGGGGGAGTAGTGAG.

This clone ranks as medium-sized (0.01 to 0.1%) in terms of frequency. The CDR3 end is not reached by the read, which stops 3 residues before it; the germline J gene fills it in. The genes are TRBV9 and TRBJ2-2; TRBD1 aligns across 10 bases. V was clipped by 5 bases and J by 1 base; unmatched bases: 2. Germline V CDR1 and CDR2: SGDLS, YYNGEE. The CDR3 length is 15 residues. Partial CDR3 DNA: TGTGCCAGCAGGCGGACAGGGGGGAACACCGGGGAG. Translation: CASRRTGGNTGE. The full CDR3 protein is CASRRTGGNTGELFF.

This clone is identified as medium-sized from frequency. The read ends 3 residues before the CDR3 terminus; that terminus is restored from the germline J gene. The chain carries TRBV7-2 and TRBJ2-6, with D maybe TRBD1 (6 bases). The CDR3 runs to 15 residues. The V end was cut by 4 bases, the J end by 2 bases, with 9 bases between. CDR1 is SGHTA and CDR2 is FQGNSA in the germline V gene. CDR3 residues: CASSSSGAGANVLTF. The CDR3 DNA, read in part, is TGTGCCAGCAGCTCTTCAGGGGCTGGGGCCAACGTC.

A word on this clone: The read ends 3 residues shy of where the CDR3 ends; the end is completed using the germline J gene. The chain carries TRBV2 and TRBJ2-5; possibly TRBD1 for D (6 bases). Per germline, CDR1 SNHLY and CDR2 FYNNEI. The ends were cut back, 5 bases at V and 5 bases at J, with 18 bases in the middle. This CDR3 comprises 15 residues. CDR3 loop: CASSQQQGGGETQYF. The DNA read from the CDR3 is TGTGCCAGCAGTCAACAACAGGGTGGGGGTGAGACC. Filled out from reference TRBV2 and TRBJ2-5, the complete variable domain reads EPEVTQTPSHQVTQMGQEVILRCVPISNHLYFYWYRQILGQKVEFLVSFYNNEISEKSEIFDDQFSVERPDGSNFTLKIRSTKLEDSAMYFCASSQQQGGGETQYFGPGTRLLVL.

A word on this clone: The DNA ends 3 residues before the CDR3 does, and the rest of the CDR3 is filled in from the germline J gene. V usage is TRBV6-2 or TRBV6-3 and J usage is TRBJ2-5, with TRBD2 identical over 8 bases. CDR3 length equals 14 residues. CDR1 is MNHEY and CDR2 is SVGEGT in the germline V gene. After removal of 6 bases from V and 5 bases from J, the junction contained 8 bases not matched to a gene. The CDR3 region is CASSPTGGAETQYF. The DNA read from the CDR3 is TGTGCCAGCAGCCCAACCGGGGGGGCGGAGACC.

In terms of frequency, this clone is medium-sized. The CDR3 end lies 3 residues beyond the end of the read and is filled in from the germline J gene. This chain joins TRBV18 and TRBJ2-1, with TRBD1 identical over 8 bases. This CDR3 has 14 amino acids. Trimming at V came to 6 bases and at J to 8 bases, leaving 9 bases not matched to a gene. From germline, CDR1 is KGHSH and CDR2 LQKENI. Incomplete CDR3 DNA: TGTGCCAGCTCCGGACAGGGTCACGGGTATGAG. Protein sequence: CASSGQGHGYE. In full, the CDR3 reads CASSGQGHGYEQFF.

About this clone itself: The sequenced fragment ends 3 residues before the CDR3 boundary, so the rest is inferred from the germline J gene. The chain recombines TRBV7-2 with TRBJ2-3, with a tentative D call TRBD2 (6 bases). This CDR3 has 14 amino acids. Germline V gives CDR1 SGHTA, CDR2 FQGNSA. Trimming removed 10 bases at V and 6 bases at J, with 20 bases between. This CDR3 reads CATGRAAAGDTQYF. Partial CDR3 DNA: TGTGCCACTGGTCGAGCGGCGGCGGGGGATACG. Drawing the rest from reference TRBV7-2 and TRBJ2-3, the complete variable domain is GAGVSQSPSNKVTEKGKDVELRCDPISGHTALYWYRQSLGQGLEFLIYFQGNSAPDKSGLPSDRFSAERTGGSVSTLTIQRTQQEDSAVYLCATGRAAAGDTQYFGPGTRLTVL.

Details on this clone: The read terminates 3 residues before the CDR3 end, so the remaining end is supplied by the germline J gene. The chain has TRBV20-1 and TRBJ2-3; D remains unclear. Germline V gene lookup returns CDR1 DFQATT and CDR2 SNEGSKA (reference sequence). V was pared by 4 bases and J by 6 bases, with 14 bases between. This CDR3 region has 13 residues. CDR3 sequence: CSAKAPLVDTQYF. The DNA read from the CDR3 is TGCAGTGCTAAAGCGCCGCTGGTGGATACG.